This passage covers 5 T cell receptor beta chains from one sample sequenced in a study of breast tumors, draining lymph nodes, adjacent tissues. TCRdb re-analysed the multiplex PCR reads in MiXCR, keeping a single row per CDR3 protein. The data hold about 110,000 distinct CDR3 sequences, with less than 40% observed a single time. Axillary draining lymph nodes of breast cancer patients supplied the node samples. The sample consisted of axillary lymph node tissue. The receptors here all came from a female donor with breast cancer. Some clones in this sample may be carry-over from other donors' samples.

The chain joins TRBV14 to TRBJ1-5; 7 bases are a match to TRBD1. This CDR3 spans 12 amino acids. CDR1 is SGHDN and CDR2 is FVKESK in the germline V gene. CDR3 sequence (DNA): TGTGCTAAGACAGGGTTCAATCAGCCCCAGCATTTT. This gives the protein CAKTGFNQPQHF.

The chain recombines TRBV11-1 with TRBJ2-6; D perhaps matches TRBD2 (5 bases). The germline CDR1 and CDR2 sequences are SGHAT and FQDESV (reference sequence). Trimming took off 0 bases at V and 3 bases at J, with 6 bases between the two ends. The CDR3 extends over 15 amino acids. The CDR3 region is CASSLAGDGANVLTF. The CDR3 DNA reads as TGTGCCAGCAGCTTAGCGGGAGATGGGGCCAACGTCCTGACTTTC.

With regard to this clonotype: An end of the junction does not agree with germline; a read error may underlie this. CDR3 region: CASSHSGLARASTDTQYF. The CDR3 nucleotides are TGTGCCAGCAGTCACTCGGGACTAGCGAGAGCTAGCACAGATACGCAGTATTTT. J is TRBJ2-3 and V is TRBV6-5; the match to TRBD2 covers 10 bases. The CDR3 is 18 amino acids. Looked up from germline, CDR1 is MNHEY and CDR2 is SVGAGI.

This clonotype appeared many times. A much larger clone lies one base from this, so it may be a read error. This chain links TRBV7-2 with TRBJ1-6; D uncertain. The V end was cut by 3 bases, the J end by 8 bases, with 26 bases between. The length of the CDR3 is 19 residues. Germline CDR1 SGHTA, CDR2 FQGNSA. Here the CDR3 DNA reads TGTGCCAGCAGCTTCACCTCTCTACGGGATGCGGCCCATCATTCACCCCTCCACTTT. This translates into CASSFTSLRDAAHHSPLHF.

On this clonotype itself: This is likely a read error, given that the CDR3 carries no conserved phenylalanine or tryptophan at its end. The DNA is omitted, as the CDR3 cannot be located on it reliably, and the CDR3 follows TCRdb's listing. The rearrangement links TRBV6-5 to TRBJ2-6. The germline V gene encodes CDR1 MNHEY and CDR2 SVGAGI. The CDR3 is 15 amino acids in total, end residues counted. CDR3 sequence reads: CASSYYTAGANVLTS.